This T cell receptor (beta chain) derives from a study of cytomegalovirus exposure and HLA in healthy donors. The PCR contained 60 Vbeta and 13 Jbeta primers. Sequencing was performed with immunoSEQ multiplex PCR; in TCRdb, only in-frame clones are kept and a portion is missing. This table has 120,000 or so clones, over 60% appearing once. As regards this clone: Antigen unknown.

Overall study findings and caveats: Altogether, 170 or so TCR beta chains were recorded as cytomegalovirus-associated. Later analysis associated a missense DCLRE1C variant with TCR beta V- and J-gene trimming. In a later analysis, a genetic analysis reported fewer productive-TCR N-insertions in an Asian-associated ancestry cluster than the cohort average.

Healthy bone marrow donors made up the donors. The CDR3 totals 20 residues. The germline gives CDR1 SGHTA, CDR2 FQGTGA. Trimming removed 5 bases from V and 7 bases from J; junction bases left unmatched: 21. The clonotype was recovered from a man aged 18 to 29 in good health and CMV-seronegative. Sequenced input: PBMCs. V is TRBV7-3 and J is TRBJ2-1, with TRBD2 identical over 12 bases. The CDR3 is CASSRLGTASGRAAGNEQFF. In DNA form, the CDR3 reads TGTGCCAGCAGCAGATTAGGCACGGCTAGCGGGAGGGCCGCGGGAAATGAGCAGTTCTTC.